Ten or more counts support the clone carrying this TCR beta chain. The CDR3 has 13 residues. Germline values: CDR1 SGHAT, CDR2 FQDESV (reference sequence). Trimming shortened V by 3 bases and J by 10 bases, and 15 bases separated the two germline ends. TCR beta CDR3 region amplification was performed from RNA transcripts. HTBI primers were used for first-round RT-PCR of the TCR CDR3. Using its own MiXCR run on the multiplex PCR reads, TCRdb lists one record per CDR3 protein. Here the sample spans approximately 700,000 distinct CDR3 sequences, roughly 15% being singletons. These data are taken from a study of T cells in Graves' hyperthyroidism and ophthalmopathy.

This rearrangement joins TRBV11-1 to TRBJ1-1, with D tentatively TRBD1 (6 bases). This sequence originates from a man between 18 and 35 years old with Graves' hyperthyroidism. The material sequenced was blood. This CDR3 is CASSLGQRWGAFF. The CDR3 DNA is TGTGCCAGCAGCTTGGGACAACGATGGGGAGCTTTCTTT.